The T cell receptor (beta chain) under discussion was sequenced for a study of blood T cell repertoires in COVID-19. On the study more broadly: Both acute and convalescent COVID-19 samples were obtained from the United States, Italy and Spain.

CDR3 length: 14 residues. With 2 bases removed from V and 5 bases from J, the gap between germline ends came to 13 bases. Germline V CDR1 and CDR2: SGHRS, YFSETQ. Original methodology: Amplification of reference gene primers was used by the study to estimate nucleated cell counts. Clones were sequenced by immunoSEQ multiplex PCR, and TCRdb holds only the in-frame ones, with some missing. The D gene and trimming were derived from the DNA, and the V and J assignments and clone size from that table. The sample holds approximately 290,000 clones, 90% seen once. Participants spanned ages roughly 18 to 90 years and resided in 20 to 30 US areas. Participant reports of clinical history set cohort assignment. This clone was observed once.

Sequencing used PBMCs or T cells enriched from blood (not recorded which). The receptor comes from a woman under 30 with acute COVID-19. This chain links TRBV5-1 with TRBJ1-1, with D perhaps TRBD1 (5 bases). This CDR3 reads CASSFRVRRTEAFF. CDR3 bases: TGCGCCAGCAGCTTCAGGGTTCGGCGTACTGAAGCTTTCTTT.